This TCR beta chain was observed in a study of T-cell reconstitution after alpha-beta-depleted transplantation in children. Study observations and caveats: Counts and diversity of T cells one year after transplant came mostly from newly produced T cells. Elevated TCRbeta diversity at day 60 was traced, in some patients, to surviving recipient T cells and thymic progenitors. There were reportedly several hundred expanded graft clones from which alpha-beta T cells came about two months after transplant.

The library targeted TCRbeta and was prepared with unique molecular identifiers. TCRdb reanalysed the PCR reads using MiXCR and keeps one entry per CDR3 protein. The data hold hundreds of thousands of distinct CDR3 sequences, with around a sixth observed a single time. This clonotype turned up a few times. Its target is not known. This receptor was identified in a male patient aged 2-15 years who had a stem cell transplant for acute lymphoblastic leukemia, so the T cells may come from the graft donor. The specimen comprised PBMCs, mostly from graft donor cells, sampled 360 days after TCRalphabeta/CD19-depleted stem cell transplant.

CDR3 sequence: CASSLLVDTQYF. CDR3 bases: TGTGCCAGCAGTTTATTAGTGGATACGCAGTATTTT. The chain employs TRBV12-3 or TRBV12-4 and TRBJ2-3; D is unresolved. CDR3 length equals 12 residues. The V gene lost 2 bases and the J gene lost 6 bases, with 6 bases spanning the gap.